This TCR beta chain was found in a study of T cell repertoires in aging, cancer and after chemotherapy. CDR1 and CDR2 (germline): SGHRS, YFSETQ. The length of the CDR3 is 14 residues. V gave up 3 bases and J gave up 8 bases; unmatched junction bases: 8. Only a few counts were recorded for this clonotype. Rearranged V-D-J TRB sequences were amplified with a mixed TRB-A/B primer pool. From the multiplex PCR reads, TCRdb called clonotypes with MiXCR, one entry per CDR3 protein. Among 3,600 or so distinct CDR3 sequences listed, 25% to 30% were seen once. Amplification of TCR beta used genomic DNA extracted from peripheral blood.

The sequenced sample was blood. This receptor was identified in a human donor with a solid tumor. The chain combines TRBV5-1 with TRBJ1-2; 9 bases map to TRBD1. CDR3 region: CASSSGQGAYGYTF. In nucleotides, the CDR3 is TGCGCCAGCAGCTCGGGACAGGGAGCTTACGGCTACACCTTC.